The 27 T cell receptor beta chains given below trace back to one sample, sequenced in a study of shared clonotypes between healthy human individuals. Generated by immunoSEQ multiplex PCR, the TCRdb table keeps only in-frame clones and is missing some. The sample lists around 2,000,000 clones, roughly 94% seen once, with 0.13% in the top ten. Sequencing input: naive CD4+ T cells sorted from blood. Noted subset: CD45RA+ positively selected. These TCRs come from a man aged 18-30 years in good health.

The rearrangement links TRBV10-3 to TRBJ1-5; the D gene is possibly TRBD1 (5 bases). Germline V CDR1 and CDR2: ENHRY, SYGVKD. The ends were cut back, 0 bases at V and 5 bases at J, with 20 bases in the middle. This CDR3 region has 18 residues. The CDR3 DNA reads as TGTGCCATCAGTGAGTCCTGGGGCAGGGACCAAATCGATCAGCCCCAGCATTTT. It specifies CAISESWGRDQIDQPQHF.

With respect to this clone: One base away lies a much larger clone, so this may be a sequencing read error. The V call is TRBV30, the J call TRBJ1-1; tentatively, D is TRBD1 (6 bases). The length of the CDR3 is 11 residues. CDR1 and CDR2 from the germline V gene are GTSNPN and SVGIG (reference sequence). CDR3 coding DNA: TGTGCCCGGAGTGCACGGGGGCATAGTTTCTTT. This sequence encodes CARSARGHSFF.

This clone was seen a single time. The chain joins TRBV9 to TRBJ1-4; maybe TRBD1 (6 bases). V gave up 4 bases and J gave up 1 base, with 14 bases separating them. The length of the CDR3 is 16 residues. Germline assignment: CDR1 SGDLS and CDR2 YYNGEE. This CDR3 is CASSPYAGVTNEKLFF. The CDR3 DNA reads as TGTGCCAGCAGCCCGTATGCAGGGGTAACTAATGAAAAACTGTTTTTT.

In DNA, the CDR3 is TGTGCCAGCAGCGTAGCTTCCAGCCCAACTAATGAAAAACTGTTTTTT. It yields the protein CASSVASSPTNEKLFF. This chain connects TRBV9 to TRBJ1-4; D not resolved. Trimming left V 0 bases short and J 0 bases short, with 9 bases between. CDR1 and CDR2 (germline): SGDLS, YYNGEE. This CDR3 has 16 residues. The whole variable domain, remainder taken from reference TRBV9 and TRBJ1-4, is DSGVTQTPKHLITATGQRVTLRCSPRSGDLSVYWYQQSLDQGLQFLIQYYNGEERAKGNILERFSAQQFPDLHSELNLSSLELGDSALYFCASSVASSPTNEKLFFGSGTQLSVL.

The chain couples TRBV27 to TRBJ2-7, with 9 positions matching TRBD1. CDR1 MNHEY and CDR2 SMNVEV come from the germline V gene (reference sequence). The J segment lost 3 bases and the V segment lost 5 bases, leaving 11 bases of the junction unmatched. The CDR3 consists of 16 residues. The CDR3 here is CASSPRPPGQGYEQYF. The CDR3 coding sequence is TGTGCCAGCAGTCCCCGGCCCCCGGGACAGGGCTACGAGCAGTACTTC.

The V call is TRBV5-1, the J call TRBJ2-5; D remains unclear. The V end was cut by 4 bases, the J end by 1 base, with 11 bases between. CDR1 and CDR2 (germline): SGHRS, YFSETQ. The CDR3 is 14 amino acids. Here the CDR3 DNA reads TGCGCCAGCAGCCCTATAGAGGCCCAAGAGACCCAGTACTTC. As protein: CASSPIEAQETQYF. Combining the CDR3 with reference TRBV5-1 and TRBJ2-5 gives the whole variable domain KAGVTQTPRYLIKTRGQQVTLSCSPISGHRSVSWYQQTPGQGLQFLFEYFSETQRNKGNFPGRFSGRQFSNSRSEMNVSTLELGDSALYLCASSPIEAQETQYFGPGTRLLVL.

This chain links TRBV21-1 with TRBJ2-7; the DNA was not used to check the table's D call, TRBD2. TRBV21-1 is deemed a pseudogene. The CDR3 is made up of 19 amino acids. This CDR3 reads CASPPWQNQLAHSSYEQYF. CDR3 in DNA: TGTGCCAGCCCGCCATGGCAGAACCAGCTAGCGCATAGCTCCTACGAGCAGTACTTC.

The V gene is TRBV2, the J gene TRBJ2-7; TRBD2 matches 13 bases. Germline values: CDR1 SNHLY, CDR2 FYNNEI. Germline trimming cut 6 bases from V and 5 bases from J; bases unmatched to any gene: 7. The CDR3 is 15 amino acids. The chain's CDR3 is CASSSGLAGVDEQYF. The DNA for the CDR3 is TGTGCCAGCAGCTCCGGACTAGCGGGAGTTGACGAGCAGTACTTC.

The chain combines TRBV7-2 with TRBJ2-3, with D possibly being TRBD2 (6 bases). The V gene's germline CDR1 is SGHTA and CDR2 FQGNSA. The V gene lost 4 bases and the J gene lost 3 bases, with 11 bases spanning the gap. This CDR3 has 14 residues. CDR3 bases: TGTGCCAGCAGCTGGGGGGTGGCGACAGATACGCAGTATTTT. Translation gives CASSWGVATDTQYF.

This clone was recorded only once. This chain uses TRBV19 with TRBJ2-1; 9 bases line up with TRBD1. The germline V gene has CDR1 LNHDA and CDR2 SQIVND (reference sequence). The CDR3 is made up of 16 amino acids. J lost 1 base, V lost 5 bases, and 6 bases had no gene match. CDR3 loop: CASSVDRGVSYNEQFF. The DNA for the CDR3 is TGTGCCAGTAGTGTTGACAGGGGGGTTTCCTACAATGAGCAGTTCTTC.

The chain employs TRBV7-3 and TRBJ1-2; a possible D gene is TRBD1 (6 bases). The CDR3 sequence is 15 residues long. V lost 5 bases and J lost 5, with 18 bases in between. The V gene's germline CDR1 is SGHTA and CDR2 FQGTGA. CDR3 amino acids: CASSPKGGARYGYTF. CDR3 bases: TGTGCCAGCAGCCCCAAGGGGGGGGCTAGGTATGGCTACACCTTC.

The chain is built from TRBV6-5 and TRBJ1-6; 8 nucleotides agree with TRBD1. The germline gives CDR1 MNHEY, CDR2 SVGAGI. Trimming at V came to 8 bases and at J to 7 bases, leaving 1 base not matched to a gene. This CDR3 spans 12 amino acids. The CDR3 coding sequence is TGTGCCAGCGGGGACAGGAATTCACCCCTCCACTTT. This gives the protein CASGDRNSPLHF.

The chain couples TRBV6-1 to TRBJ1-2; D unresolved. The germline V gene encodes CDR1 MNHNS and CDR2 SASEGT. Trimming left V 6 bases short and J 0 bases short, with 11 bases between. There are 14 residues in the CDR3. Written as DNA, the CDR3 is TGTGCCAGCAGGGCGGCTGCTTCTAACTATGGCTACACCTTC. It codes for CASRAAASNYGYTF.

The chain combines TRBV2 with TRBJ1-4, with a weak D call TRBD1 (5 bases). CDR1 is SNHLY and CDR2 is FYNNEI in the germline V gene. Between the trimmed V and J ends, which lost 7 bases and 3 bases, there was a span of 12 bases. There are 14 residues in the CDR3. CDR3 sequence: CASTPGSPNEKLFF. In nucleotides, the CDR3 is TGTGCCAGCACTCCAGGGAGCCCTAATGAAAAACTGTTTTTT.

The sample holds a few counts of this clone. This CDR3 reads CAISESDRGYGYTF. The CDR3 DNA is TGTGCCATCAGTGAGTCTGACAGGGGCTATGGCTACACCTTC. The genes are TRBV10-3 and TRBJ1-2; 8 bases map to TRBD1. Germline CDR1 ENHRY, CDR2 SYGVKD. The CDR3 sequence is 14 residues long. Trimming took 0 bases from V and 4 from J; bases not matched to a gene: 1.

The genes are TRBV30 and TRBJ2-3; D may be TRBD2 (6 bases). V was pared by 3 bases and J by 0 bases, with 10 bases between. Germline V CDR1 and CDR2: GTSNPN, SVGIG (reference sequence). The CDR3 length is 14 residues. CDR3 residues: CAWRPGLSTDTQYF. The CDR3 DNA sequence: TGTGCCTGGAGGCCGGGACTGAGCACAGATACGCAGTATTTT.

The rearrangement links TRBV5-6 to TRBJ1-3; 7 positions agree with TRBD1. With V trimmed by 6 bases and J by 2 bases, 11 bases remained unmatched. This CDR3 has 16 amino acids. Germline assignment: CDR1 SGHDT and CDR2 YYEEEE. As DNA, the CDR3 is TGTGCCAGCACCCTCAGGGGGGGAATTGCTGGAAACACCATATATTTT. It yields the protein CASTLRGGIAGNTIYF. The full variable domain, rest sourced from reference TRBV5-6 and TRBJ1-3, is DAGVTQSPTHLIKTRGQQVTLRCSPKSGHDTVSWYQQALGQGPQFIFQYYEEEERQRGNFPDRFSGHQFPNYSSELNVNALLLGDSALYLCASTLRGGIAGNTIYFGEGSWLTVV.

The chain recombines TRBV6-5 with TRBJ2-7; D tentatively fits TRBD1 or TRBD2 (7 bases each). Trimming cost V 6 bases and J 7 bases, with 16 bases left between them. The V gene's germline CDR1 is MNHEY and CDR2 SVGAGI. The CDR3 runs 13 residues. CDR3 loop: CASRPGTAGEQYF. The CDR3 DNA is TGTGCCAGCAGACCCGGGACAGCGGGGGAGCAGTACTTC.

The chain employs TRBV6-1 and TRBJ1-4, with a weak D call TRBD1 (6 bases). This CDR3 is built from 13 residues. The germline V gene has CDR1 MNHNS and CDR2 SASEGT. V gave up 6 bases and J gave up 8 bases, with 13 bases separating them. CDR3 residues: CASRNRVGEKLFF. CDR3 DNA: TGTGCCAGCAGGAACAGGGTGGGGGAAAAACTGTTTTTT.

With regard to this clone: The sample has other DNA sequences that encode this CDR3 too. The J gene is TRBJ1-1, the V gene TRBV30; the D is unclear. V lost 0 bases, J lost 1 base, and 6 bases lay in between. CDR1 and CDR2 from the germline V gene are GTSNPN and SVGIG (reference sequence). This CDR3 comprises 13 residues. CDR3 in amino acids: CAWSVGRNTEAFF. In DNA, the CDR3 is TGTGCCTGGAGTGTAGGGCGGAACACTGAAGCTTTCTTT.

Details on this clone: The sample holds other DNA sequences that translate to the same CDR3. V and J are TRBV5-1 and TRBJ2-5; unclear D gene. The CDR3 runs 13 residues. Germline lookup yields CDR1 SGHRS and CDR2 YFSETQ. Trimming left V 0 bases short and J 5 bases short, with 8 bases between. CDR3 protein: CASSLGSDETQYF. CDR3 bases: TGCGCCAGCAGCTTGGGATCCGACGAGACCCAGTACTTC.

The chain combines TRBV11-3 with TRBJ2-2; a weak D match, TRBD1 (6 bases). The V and J ends lost 2 bases and 5 bases respectively, with 9 bases between them. Germline-derived CDR1 and CDR2 are SGHNT and YENEEA. The CDR3 is 14 residues long. The CDR3 DNA is TGTGCCAGCAGCTTAAACAGGGTAACCGGGGAGCTGTTTTTT. Translation gives CASSLNRVTGELFF.

The rearrangement uses TRBV25-1 and TRBJ2-3; TRBD1 aligns across 8 bases. The CDR3 is 14 residues long. V was pared by 7 bases and J by 2 bases, with 5 bases of the junction left unmatched. CDR1 is MGHDK and CDR2 is SYGVNS in the germline V gene. The CDR3 nucleotides are TGTGCCAGCATGGGACAGGTTAACACAGATACGCAGTATTTT. It is translated as CASMGQVNTDTQYF.

The chain recombines TRBV10-3 with TRBJ1-1, with D unresolved. The CDR3 runs 14 residues. CDR1 and CDR2 (germline): ENHRY, SYGVKD. The V end lost 7 bases, the J end lost 0 bases, and 12 bases lay between the germline ends. The CDR3 sequence is CAINPMGLNTEAFF. CDR3 nucleotide sequence: TGTGCCATCAACCCCATGGGATTGAACACTGAAGCTTTCTTT.

The chain carries TRBV6-5 and TRBJ1-2; weak D call: TRBD1 (6 bases). V was pared by 6 bases and J by 2 bases, with 16 bases between. Per the germline V gene, CDR1 is MNHEY and CDR2 is SVGAGI. CDR3 length equals 15 residues. DNA of the CDR3: TGTGCCAGCAGACCTACAGGGCAATCAAACTATGGCTACACCTTC. Protein sequence: CASRPTGQSNYGYTF.

The chain joins TRBV19 to TRBJ2-7; tentative D call: TRBD1 (6 bases). In germline, CDR1 is LNHDA, CDR2 SQIVND (reference sequence). The CDR3 has 15 amino acids. The germline V and J ends were trimmed by 1 base and 1 base, with 11 bases remaining between them. The CDR3 coding sequence is TGTGCCAGTAGTATAGTGGGGGACACATCCTACGAGCAGTACTTC. This codes for CASSIVGDTSYEQYF.

The chain has TRBV10-3 and TRBJ2-7; the D gene is possibly TRBD1 (6 bases). The CDR3 runs to 13 residues. V was pared by 10 bases and J by 0 bases, with 13 bases between. Germline V gene sequence: CDR1 ENHRY, CDR2 SYGVKD. CDR3 coding DNA: TGTGCCACTACAGGGCCCGACTCCTACGAGCAGTACTTC. Residues: CATTGPDSYEQYF.